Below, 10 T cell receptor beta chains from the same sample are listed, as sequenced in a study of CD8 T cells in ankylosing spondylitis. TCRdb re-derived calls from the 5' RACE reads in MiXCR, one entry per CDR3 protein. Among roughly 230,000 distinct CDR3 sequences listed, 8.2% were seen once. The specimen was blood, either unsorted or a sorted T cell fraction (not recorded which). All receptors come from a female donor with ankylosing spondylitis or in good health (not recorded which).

CDR3 DNA sequence: TGTGCCAGCAGCTTAGAAGGTTGGTCGGGGGCCCACTCCTACGAGCAGTACTTC. It encodes CASSLEGWSGAHSYEQYF. The V call is TRBV7-2, the J call TRBJ2-7; D might be TRBD1 or TRBD2, each matching 6 bases. Germline CDR1 reads SGHTA; CDR2 reads FQGNSA. V was cut by 1 base and J by 0 bases, with 19 bases left in between. The CDR3 spans 18 residues.

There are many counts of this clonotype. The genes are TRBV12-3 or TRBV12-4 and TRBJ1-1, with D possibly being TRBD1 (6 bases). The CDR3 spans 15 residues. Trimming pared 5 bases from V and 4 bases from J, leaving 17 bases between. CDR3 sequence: CASSETGARGTEAFF. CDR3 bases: TGTGCCAGCAGTGAAACGGGGGCGCGGGGCACTGAAGCTTTCTTT.

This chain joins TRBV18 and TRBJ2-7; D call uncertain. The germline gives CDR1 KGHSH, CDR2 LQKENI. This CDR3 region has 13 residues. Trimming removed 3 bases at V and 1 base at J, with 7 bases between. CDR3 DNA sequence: TGTGCCAGCTCACCCGAAGATTCCTACGAGCAGTACTTC. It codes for CASSPEDSYEQYF.

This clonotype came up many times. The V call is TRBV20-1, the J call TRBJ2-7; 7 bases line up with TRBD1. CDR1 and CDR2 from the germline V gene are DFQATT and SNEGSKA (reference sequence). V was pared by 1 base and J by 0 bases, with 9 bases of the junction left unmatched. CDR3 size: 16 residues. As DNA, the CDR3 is TGCAGTGCTAGAGGGACAGGTCCTGGAGGCTCCTACGAGCAGTACTTC. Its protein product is CSARGTGPGGSYEQYF.

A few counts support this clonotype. The CDR3 bases are TGTGCCAGCAGCTTGGAACCCGGACGCCCCAATCAGCCCCAGCATTTT. This translates into CASSLEPGRPNQPQHF. The chain combines TRBV5-4 with TRBJ1-5; D is undetermined. The germline V gene has CDR1 SGHNT and CDR2 YYREEE (reference sequence). Trimming pared 0 bases from V and 3 bases from J, leaving 13 bases between. This CDR3 is built from 16 residues.

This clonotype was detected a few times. The CDR3 here is CASSLDSGSRANEQFF. The CDR3 DNA is TGTGCCAGCAGTCTTGATAGCGGGAGTCGGGCCAATGAGCAGTTCTTC. The chain is built from TRBV7-2 and TRBJ2-1; 9 positions match TRBD2. The CDR3 is 16 amino acids. The germline V gene encodes CDR1 SGHTA and CDR2 FQGNSA. The V and J ends lost 6 bases and 6 bases, in that order; junction bases with no gene match: 12.

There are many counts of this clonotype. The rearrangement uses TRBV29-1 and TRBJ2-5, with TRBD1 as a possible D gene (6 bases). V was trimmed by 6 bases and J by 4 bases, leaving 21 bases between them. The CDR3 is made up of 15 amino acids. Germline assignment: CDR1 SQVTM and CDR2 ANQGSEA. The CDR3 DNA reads TGCAGCGTGGGTAACAGGGATGAGGTGGGAGAGACCCAGTACTTC. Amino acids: CSVGNRDEVGETQYF.

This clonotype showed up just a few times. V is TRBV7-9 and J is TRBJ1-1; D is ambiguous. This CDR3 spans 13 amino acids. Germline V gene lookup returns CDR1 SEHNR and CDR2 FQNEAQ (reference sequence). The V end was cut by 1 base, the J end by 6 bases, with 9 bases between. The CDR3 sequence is CASSLDWAAEAFF. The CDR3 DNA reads TGTGCCAGCAGCTTAGATTGGGCAGCTGAAGCTTTCTTT.

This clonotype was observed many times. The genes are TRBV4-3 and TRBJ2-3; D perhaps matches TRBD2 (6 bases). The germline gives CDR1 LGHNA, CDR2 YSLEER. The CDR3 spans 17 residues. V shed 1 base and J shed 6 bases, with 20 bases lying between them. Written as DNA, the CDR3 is TGCGCCAGCAGCCAAGGTTTAGCCACCCCCCGGGGGGATACGCAGTATTTT. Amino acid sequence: CASSQGLATPRGDTQYF.

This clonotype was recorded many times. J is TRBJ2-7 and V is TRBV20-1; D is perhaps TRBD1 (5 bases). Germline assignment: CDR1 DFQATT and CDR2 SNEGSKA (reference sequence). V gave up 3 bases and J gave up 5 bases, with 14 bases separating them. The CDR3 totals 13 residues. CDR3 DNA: TGCAGTGCTAGGGCCAGGGCGACCCACGAGCAGTACTTC. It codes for CSARARATHEQYF.